What follows are 25 T cell receptor beta chains derived from one specimen sequenced in a study of tumor T cells in aggressive B-cell lymphoma. Only in-frame clones appear in the TCRdb table, and some are missing; sequencing was by immunoSEQ multiplex PCR. In the table there are several hundred clones, approximately 95% of which are singletons. The source material was tumor tissue. The receptor set was obtained from an adult with diffuse large B cell lymphoma.

The rearrangement uses TRBV7-6 and TRBJ1-3; D ambiguous. Germline loops: CDR1 SGHVS, CDR2 FNYEAQ. The CDR3 runs 14 residues. Trimming shortened V by 3 bases and J by 6 bases, and 12 bases separated the two germline ends. The CDR3, as DNA: TGTGCCAGCAGCTTTGGGCCAATCGAAAACACCATATATTTT. It specifies CASSFGPIENTIYF. Combining the CDR3 with reference TRBV7-6 and TRBJ1-3 gives the whole variable domain GAGVSQSPRYKVTKRGQDVALRCDPISGHVSLYWYRQALGQGPEFLTYFNYEAQQDKSGLPNDRFSAERPEGSISTLTIQRTEQRDSAMYRCASSFGPIENTIYFGEGSWLTVV.

This chain links TRBV5-1 with TRBJ2-2, with TRBD1 identical over 8 bases. The germline CDR1 and CDR2 sequences are SGHRS and YFSETQ. V shed 5 bases and J 8 bases; nucleotides not matched to a gene: 11. The CDR3 runs to 15 residues. The CDR3 DNA is TGCGCCAGCAGTCCCGGACAGGGAGGTCTAGGGGAGCTGTTTTTT. Translation gives CASSPGQGGLGELFF.

The chain combines TRBV5-1 with TRBJ2-7, with TRBD1 matching over 8 bases. This CDR3 comprises 13 residues. Germline CDR1 reads SGHRS; CDR2 reads YFSETQ. The V gene end was trimmed by 6 bases and the J gene end by 9 bases; junction bases not matched to a gene: 11. The CDR3 region has the DNA TGCGCCAGCAAGGGACAGGAGACGATGGGGCAGTACTTC. It codes for CASKGQETMGQYF.

The chain joins TRBV30 to TRBJ1-5, with TRBD1 matching 7 bases. The V segment lost 5 bases and the J segment 4 bases; nucleotides outside the gene matches: 5. The CDR3 spans 13 residues. In germline, CDR1 is GTSNPN, CDR2 SVGIG (reference sequence). The DNA of the CDR3 is TGTGCCTGGTCAGGGGGGAAAAATCAGCCCCAGCATTTT. Translated, it gives CAWSGGKNQPQHF.

The CDR3 loop is CASSILAGIADTQYF. The CDR3 DNA follows: TGTGCCAGTAGTATACTAGCGGGGATCGCAGATACGCAGTATTTT. The rearrangement links TRBV19 to TRBJ2-3; 9 nucleotides line up with TRBD2. Trimming cost V 2 bases and J 4 bases; bases outside gene matches: 4. Germline CDR1 LNHDA, CDR2 SQIVND (reference sequence). CDR3 length equals 15 residues.

The V and J genes are TRBV7-3 and TRBJ2-3; 9 positions match TRBD1. The CDR3 contains 15 residues. Germline CDR1 reads SGHTA; CDR2 reads FQGTGA. V shed 4 bases, J shed 5 bases, and the junction held 7 bases outside the gene matches. DNA of the CDR3: TGTGCCAGCAGCTCACAGGGGGCGAGGAGAGATACGCAGTATTTT. Translating gives CASSSQGARRDTQYF.

This chain uses TRBV22-1 with TRBJ2-6; no check of the table's D call, TRBD2, against the DNA was made. TRBV22-1 constitutes a pseudogene. There are 18 residues in the CDR3. CDR3: CPGSTLRSEQSRANVLTF. The CDR3 region has the DNA TGTCCTGGGAGTACTCTAAGAAGCGAACAAAGTCGGGCCAACGTCCTGACTTTC.

V and J are TRBV20-1 and TRBJ2-3; no reliable D call. The CDR3 consists of 10 residues. CDR1 is DFQATT, CDR2 SNEGSKA, per germline (reference sequence). Trimming took off 3 bases at V and 6 bases at J, with 4 bases between the two ends. CDR3 loop: CSASSDTQYF. CDR3 bases: TGCAGTGCTAGTTCGGATACGCAGTATTTT.

This clone showed up just a few times. V is TRBV5-1 and J is TRBJ1-2, with TRBD1 as a possible D gene (6 bases). Germline V gives CDR1 SGHRS, CDR2 YFSETQ. The V end was cut by 3 bases, the J end by 3 bases, with 15 bases between. The CDR3 covers 15 residues. CDR3 sequence (DNA): TGCGCCAGCAGCTCGAACCAACAGGGACACTATGGCTACACCTTC. Translated, it gives CASSSNQQGHYGYTF.

To note about this clone: A junction end diverges from the germline sequence, so it may reflect a read error. The chain has TRBV7-7 and TRBJ1-1, with D perhaps matching TRBD1 (6 bases). This CDR3 is 13 amino acids long. The germline V gene has CDR1 SSHAT and CDR2 FNYEAQ (reference sequence). CDR3 sequence: CASSLERGSEAFF. The CDR3 DNA follows: TGTGCTAGCAGCTTAGAGAGGGGGTCCGAAGCTTTCTTT.

This chain links TRBV15 with TRBJ2-2; D uncertain. V was clipped by 1 base and J by 0 bases, with 9 bases between them. The CDR3 consists of 16 residues. Germline V gives CDR1 LNHNV, CDR2 YYDKDF (reference sequence). DNA of the CDR3: TGTGCCACCAGCAGAGGTGCAGGCGCGAACACCGGGGAGCTGTTTTTT. Protein product: CATSRGAGANTGELFF.

The rearrangement uses TRBV30 and TRBJ2-7, with a possible D match to TRBD1 (5 bases). Trimming removed 4 bases at V and 2 bases at J, with 15 bases between. Germline lookup yields CDR1 GTSNPN and CDR2 SVGIG (reference sequence). This CDR3 is 14 amino acids long. CDR3 sequence (DNA): TGTGCCTGGACCCCCTGGGGCGGAACCTACGAGCAGTACTTC. Protein sequence: CAWTPWGGTYEQYF.

Here the CDR3 DNA reads TGTGCCAGCAGCCCGGGGACATCCTCCTACGAGCAGTACTTC. It specifies CASSPGTSSYEQYF. This chain connects TRBV13 to TRBJ2-7; weak D call: TRBD1 (6 bases). Trimming shortened V by 5 bases and J by 0 bases, and 11 bases separated the two germline ends. The CDR3 spans 14 residues. Germline V gives CDR1 PRHDT, CDR2 FYEKMQ (reference sequence).

This clone was detected only a few times. The chain carries TRBV20-1 and TRBJ1-3; D is unclear. CDR3 length equals 11 residues. CDR1 and CDR2 from the germline V gene are DFQATT and SNEGSKA (reference sequence). Trimming pared 2 bases from V and 7 bases from J, leaving 6 bases between. Here the CDR3 DNA reads TGCAGTGCTAGACAGGCGAACACCATATATTTT. It is translated as CSARQANTIYF.

V and J are TRBV7-9 and TRBJ1-2; D unresolved. The germline gives CDR1 SEHNR, CDR2 FQNEAQ (reference sequence). With 7 bases removed from V and 8 bases from J, the gap between germline ends came to 14 bases. This CDR3 contains 12 residues. CDR3 amino acids: CASNRGTMGYTF. CDR3 bases: TGTGCCAGCAATCGGGGAACTATGGGCTACACCTTC.

This chain connects TRBV11-2 to TRBJ2-1; possible D gene TRBD2, 6 bases. Deletions cut 3 bases from V and 4 bases from J, with 7 bases between. The germline V gene has CDR1 SGHAT and CDR2 FQNNGV. The CDR3 sequence is 13 residues long. In DNA form, the CDR3 reads TGTGCCAGCAGCTTTGGGGGGTACAATGAGCAGTTCTTC. It specifies CASSFGGYNEQFF.

V is TRBV2 and J is TRBJ1-5; tentative D call: TRBD1 (5 bases). The CDR3 runs 15 residues. The germline V gene has CDR1 SNHLY and CDR2 FYNNEI. The ends were cut back, 2 bases at V and 7 bases at J, with 15 bases in the middle. CDR3 nucleotide sequence: TGTGCCAGCAGTGAATCTATGGGGGGTTACCAGCCCCAGCATTTT. This sequence encodes CASSESMGGYQPQHF.

The chain employs TRBV4-1 and TRBJ2-7; 12 bases line up with TRBD1. Germline CDR1 and CDR2: MGHRA and YSYEKL. The CDR3 spans 17 residues. After removal of 1 base from V and 3 bases from J, the junction contained 7 bases not matched to a gene. The DNA for the CDR3 is TGCGCCAGCAGCCAAGGCCACCGGGACAGGGGGCACTACGAGCAGTACTTC. Translating it yields CASSQGHRDRGHYEQYF.

The chain has TRBV18 and TRBJ2-3; 8 bases are shared with TRBD2. V shed 6 bases, J shed 0 bases, and the junction held 5 bases outside the gene matches. CDR1 is KGHSH and CDR2 is LQKENI in the germline V gene. The CDR3 runs 15 residues. CDR3 in DNA: TGTGCCAGCTCTCCTATAGCGGGAAGCACAGATACGCAGTATTTT. Its translation is CASSPIAGSTDTQYF.

A single count supports this clone. The chain has TRBV11-2 and TRBJ1-1; D gene unclear. V was pared by 0 bases and J by 11 bases, with 10 bases between. The germline V gene encodes CDR1 SGHAT and CDR2 FQNNGV. This CDR3 comprises 12 residues. CDR3 sequence reads: CASSLDRRVAFF. The CDR3 DNA is TGTGCCAGCAGCTTAGATCGACGGGTGGCTTTCTTT.

Comments on this clone: This sample includes further DNA sequences coding for the same CDR3. This chain uses TRBV2 with TRBJ2-7; the match to TRBD1 covers 12 bases. This CDR3 has 14 residues. From germline, CDR1 is SNHLY and CDR2 FYNNEI. J was trimmed by 7 bases and V by 6 bases; bases with no gene match: 7. In DNA form, the CDR3 reads TGTGCCAGCAGAGCCGGGACAGGGGGCTTTGAGCAGTACTTC. It encodes CASRAGTGGFEQYF.

The chain combines TRBV30 with TRBJ1-5; D remains ambiguous. Trimming cost V 3 bases and J 0 bases, with 6 bases left between them. The CDR3 has 13 amino acids. CDR1 is GTSNPN, CDR2 SVGIG, per germline (reference sequence). The CDR3 bases are TGTGCCTGGAGCCGGGATAGCAATCAGCCCCAGCATTTT. This sequence encodes CAWSRDSNQPQHF.

This chain joins TRBV29-1 and TRBJ2-1; TRBD2 is a possible D gene (6 bases). The CDR3 sequence is 15 residues long. V lost 1 base to trimming and J lost 7 bases, with 17 bases between them. Germline CDR1 SQVTM, CDR2 ANQGSEA. The CDR3, as DNA: TGCAGCGTTGAAGGATTAGCGGCCCATACAAATGAGCAGTTCTTC. Amino acid sequence: CSVEGLAAHTNEQFF.

The chain uses TRBV6-4 and TRBJ2-3; TRBD1 aligns across 8 bases. The length of the CDR3 is 14 residues. The germline gives CDR1 MRHNA, CDR2 SNTAGT. V lost 6 bases and J lost 4; bases outside the gene matches: 6. CDR3 DNA sequence: TGTGCCAGCAGCTTGACAGGGGTCGCAGATACGCAGTATTTT. Translation: CASSLTGVADTQYF.

V is TRBV25-1 and J is TRBJ1-4; TRBD1 is a possible D gene (6 bases). In germline, CDR1 is MGHDK, CDR2 SYGVNS. The CDR3 contains 13 residues. V shed 7 bases and J shed 8 bases, with 14 bases lying between them. The DNA for the CDR3 is TGTGCCAGCAAGGAACAGGGAAGGGAAAAACTGTTTTTT. It specifies CASKEQGREKLFF.